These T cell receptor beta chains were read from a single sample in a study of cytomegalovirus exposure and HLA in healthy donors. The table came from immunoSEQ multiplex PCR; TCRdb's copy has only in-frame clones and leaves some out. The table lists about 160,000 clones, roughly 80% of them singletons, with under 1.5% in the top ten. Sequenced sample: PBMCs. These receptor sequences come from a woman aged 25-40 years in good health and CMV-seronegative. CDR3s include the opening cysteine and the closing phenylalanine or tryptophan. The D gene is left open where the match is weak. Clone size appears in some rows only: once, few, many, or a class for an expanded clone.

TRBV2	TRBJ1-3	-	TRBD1	CASSTTGGARSGNTIYF	TGTGCCAGCAGTACGACAGGGGGCGCAAGATCTGGAAACACCATATATTTT
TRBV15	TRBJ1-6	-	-	CATSSGQLANSPLHF	TGTGCCACCAGCAGTGGGCAACTCGCAAATTCACCCCTCCACTTT
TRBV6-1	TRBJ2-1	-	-	CASSEALEDEQFF	TGTGCCAGCAGTGAGGCGCTAGAGGATGAGCAGTTCTTC
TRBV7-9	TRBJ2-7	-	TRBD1	CASSIQGAGEQYF	TGTGCCAGCAGCATACAGGGGGCGGGAGAGCAGTACTTC
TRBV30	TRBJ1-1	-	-	CATRQDEAFF	TGTGCCACCCGACAGGATGAAGCTTTCTTT
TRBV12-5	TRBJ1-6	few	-	CASGLEADSPLHF	TGTGCTAGTGGTTTGGAGGCGGATTCACCCCTCCACTTT
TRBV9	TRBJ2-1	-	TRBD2	CASSVGGGGASYNEQFF	TGTGCCAGCAGCGTAGGCGGCGGGGGGGCGTCCTACAATGAGCAGTTCTTC
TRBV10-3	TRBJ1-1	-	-	CAITETSSGTEAFF	TGTGCCATCACTGAAACATCTAGTGGGACTGAAGCTTTCTTT
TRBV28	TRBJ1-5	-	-	CASGAQGYSNQPQHF	TGTGCCAGCGGGGCCCAGGGTTATAGCAATCAGCCCCAGCATTTT
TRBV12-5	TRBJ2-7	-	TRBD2	CASGQSGSGGYEQYF	TGTGCTAGTGGTCAATCGGGGAGCGGGGGCTACGAGCAGTACTTC
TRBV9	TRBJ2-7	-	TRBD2	CASSVAGGFGGDSYEQYF	TGTGCCAGCAGCGTAGCGGGGGGTTTCGGGGGGGACTCCTACGAGCAGTACTTC
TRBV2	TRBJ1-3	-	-	CASTHEGGLGNTIYF	TGTGCCAGCACTCACGAGGGGGGGCTTGGAAACACCATATATTTT
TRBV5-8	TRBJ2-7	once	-	CASSLWGPNYEQYF	TGTGCCAGCAGCTTGTGGGGGCCCAACTACGAGCAGTACTTC
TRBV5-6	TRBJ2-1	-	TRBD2	CASSLSPSGANEQFF	TGTGCCAGCAGCTTGTCGCCTAGCGGGGCCAATGAGCAGTTCTTC
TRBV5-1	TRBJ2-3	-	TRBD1	CASSLGTGTTDTQYF	TGCGCCAGCAGCTTGGGGACAGGTACCACAGATACGCAGTATTTT
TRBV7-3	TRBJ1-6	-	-	CASSLRSGVNSPLHF	TGTGCCAGCAGCTTAAGGTCAGGGGTAAATTCACCCCTCCACTTT
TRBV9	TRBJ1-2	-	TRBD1	CASSDFDRGGYTF	TGTGCCAGCAGCGATTTTGACAGGGGTGGCTACACCTTC
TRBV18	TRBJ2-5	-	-	CASSPGPQDSSSETQYF	TGTGCCAGCTCACCGGGCCCGCAGGACTCCTCAAGTGAGACCCAGTACTTC
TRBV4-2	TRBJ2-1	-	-	CASSQDLNNEQFF	TGTGCCAGCAGCCAAGATTTAAACAATGAGCAGTTCTTC
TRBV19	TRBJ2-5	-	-	CASSTLTGLRETQYF	TGTGCCAGTAGTACTCTGACAGGACTGAGGGAGACCCAGTACTTC
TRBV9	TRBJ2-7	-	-	CASSAQAGPYEQYF	TGTGCCAGCAGCGCCCAGGCAGGCCCCTACGAGCAGTACTTC
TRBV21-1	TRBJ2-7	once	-	CASSSIPSSGTGDYEQYF	TGTGCCAGCAGCTCAATTCCATCCTCCGGGACAGGGGATTACGAGCAGTACTTC
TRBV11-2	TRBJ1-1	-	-	CASSLGLAREAFF	TGTGCCAGCAGCTTAGGGCTAGCTCGAGAAGCTTTCTTT
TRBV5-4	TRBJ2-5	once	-	CASSLATAQETQYF	TGTGCCAGCAGCTTGGCGACAGCCCAAGAGACCCAGTACTTC
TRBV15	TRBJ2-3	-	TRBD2	CATQVRSGGLTNTQYF	TGTGCCACCCAGGTACGGAGCGGGGGTCTCACGAATACGCAGTATTTT
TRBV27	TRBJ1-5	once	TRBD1	CASTSRTGSHLNSNQPQHF	TGTGCCAGCACATCGCGGACAGGCTCTCACCTTAATAGCAATCAGCCCCAGCATTTT
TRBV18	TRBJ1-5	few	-	CASSPNQGNQPQHF	TGTGCCAGCTCGCCTAATCAGGGGAATCAGCCCCAGCATTTT
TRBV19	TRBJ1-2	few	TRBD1	CASSPWGTGGNYGYTF	TGTGCCAGTAGTCCGTGGGGTACAGGGGGAAACTATGGCTACACCTTC
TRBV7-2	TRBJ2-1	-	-	CASSSRITGYNEQFF	TGTGCCAGCAGCTCCAGGATAACAGGCTACAATGAGCAGTTCTTC
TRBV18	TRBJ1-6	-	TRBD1	CASSPVGQLNSPLHF	TGTGCCAGCTCACCGGTGGGACAGCTAAATTCACCCCTCCACTTT
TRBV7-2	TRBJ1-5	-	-	CASSLEGLQPQHF	TGTGCCAGCAGCTTAGAGGGGCTCCAGCCCCAGCATTTT
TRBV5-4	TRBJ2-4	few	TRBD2	CASSWGAERGPLAKNIQYF	TGTGCCAGCAGCTGGGGGGCAGAGCGGGGGCCCCTAGCCAAAAACATTCAGTACTTC
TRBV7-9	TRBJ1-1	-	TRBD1	CSSSSDRAAKNTEAFF	TGTTCCAGCAGCTCCGACAGGGCCGCCAAGAACACTGAAGCTTTCTTT
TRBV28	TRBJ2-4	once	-	CASSLAGPGQNIQYF	TGTGCCAGCAGTTTAGCTGGGCCCGGCCAAAACATTCAGTACTTC
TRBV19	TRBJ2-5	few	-	CASSRDYQETQYF	TGTGCCAGTAGCCGGGACTACCAAGAGACCCAGTACTTC
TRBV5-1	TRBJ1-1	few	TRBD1	CASSLGGTGDRAFF	TGCGCCAGCAGCTTGGGAGGGACAGGGGACAGAGCTTTCTTT
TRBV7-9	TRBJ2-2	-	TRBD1	CASSLVSGDRESGELFF	TGTGCCAGCAGCCTAGTGTCCGGGGACAGGGAGTCCGGGGAGCTGTTTTTT
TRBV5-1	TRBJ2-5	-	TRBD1	CASSLKGRGKRETQYF	TGCGCCAGCAGCTTGAAAGGCAGGGGGAAACGGGAGACCCAGTACTTC
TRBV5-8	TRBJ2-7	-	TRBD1	CASSKGQGLTYEQYF	TGTGCCAGCAGCAAGGGACAGGGCCTAACCTACGAGCAGTACTTC
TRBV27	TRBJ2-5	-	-	CASSLSRTGRDETQYF	TGTGCCAGCAGTTTATCCCGGACAGGGAGGGACGAGACCCAGTACTTC
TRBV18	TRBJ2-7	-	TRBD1	CASSPGQGSRQYF	TGTGCCAGCTCACCGGGACAGGGTAGTCGGCAGTACTTC
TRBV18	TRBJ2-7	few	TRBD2	CASSRNPPAGGPYEQYF	TGTGCCAGCTCACGAAACCCACCAGCGGGGGGGCCCTACGAGCAGTACTTC
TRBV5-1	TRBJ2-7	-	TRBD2	CASSSAERGPSHEQYF	TGCGCCAGCAGCTCGGCCGAGCGGGGACCTTCCCACGAGCAGTACTTC
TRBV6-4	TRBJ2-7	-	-	CASSVGTTYEQYF	TGTGCCAGCAGTGTGGGGACAACCTACGAGCAGTACTTC
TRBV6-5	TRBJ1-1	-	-	CASRRRQEGYTEAFF	TGTGCCAGCAGGCGTCGGCAGGAGGGGTACACTGAAGCTTTCTTT
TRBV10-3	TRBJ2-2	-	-	CAIRYDRTTGELFF	TGTGCCATCAGATACGACAGAACCACCGGGGAGCTGTTTTTT
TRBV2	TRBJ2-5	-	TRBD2	CASSAPRLAGGPETQYF	TGTGCCAGCAGCGCCCCCCGACTAGCGGGGGGGCCGGAGACCCAGTACTTC
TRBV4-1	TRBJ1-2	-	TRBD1	CASSQEGQAYGYTF	TGCGCCAGCAGCCAAGAGGGACAGGCTTATGGCTACACCTTC
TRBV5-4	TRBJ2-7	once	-	CASSRPQGQEQYF	TGTGCCAGCAGTCGCCCCCAGGGGCAGGAGCAGTACTTC
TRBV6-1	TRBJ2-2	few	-	CASRFDRNTGELFF	TGTGCCAGCAGGTTCGACAGGAACACCGGGGAGCTGTTTTTT
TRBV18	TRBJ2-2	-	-	CASSPDSGNTGELFF	TGTGCCAGCTCCCCGGACTCGGGGAACACCGGGGAGCTGTTTTTT
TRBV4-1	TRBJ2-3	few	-	CASSQGDFPDTQYF	TGCGCCAGCAGCCAAGGAGACTTCCCCGATACGCAGTATTTT
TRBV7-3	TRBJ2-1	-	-	CASSLSPRGLHNEQFF	TGTGCCAGCAGCTTAAGTCCCCGGGGACTCCACAATGAGCAGTTCTTC
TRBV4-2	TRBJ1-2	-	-	CASSQVFSGGYTF	TGTGCCAGCAGCCAAGTCTTCAGCGGCGGCTACACCTTC
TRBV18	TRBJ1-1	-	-	CASSPVLSGGTEAFF	TGTGCCAGCTCACCGGTCCTTTCGGGTGGCACTGAAGCTTTCTTT
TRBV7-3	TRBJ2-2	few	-	CASSLQGGPPGELFF	TGTGCCAGCAGCTTACAGGGAGGTCCTCCCGGGGAGCTGTTTTTT
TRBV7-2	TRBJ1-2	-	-	CASKPGDRFSYTF	TGTGCCAGCAAACCAGGGGATAGGTTTAGCTACACCTTC
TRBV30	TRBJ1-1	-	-	CAWSQENTEAFF	TGTGCCTGGAGTCAGGAGAACACTGAAGCTTTCTTT
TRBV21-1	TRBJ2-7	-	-	CASSKVAFHEQYF	TGTGCCAGCAGCAAAGTGGCCTTCCACGAGCAGTACTTC